The next 10 T cell receptor beta chains were all read from a single sample in a study of Ad26.COV2.S vaccination and SARS-CoV-2 variants (dated by TCRdb to the early 2020s). The sample's treatment or condition label, in plain terms: over 15 received Ad26.COV2.S at low or high dose, single or two shots; several received placebo; per-sample allocation not given. For vaccine and placebo recipients, the sequenced repertoires came from samples collected on day 63 after the first injection. Library preparation was by the immunoSEQ multiplex PCR assay. TCRdb retrieved this table from immuneACCESS and kept in-frame rearrangements only. Not all clones are present; in checked studies, unresolved V genes account for under half, and no reason is known for the remainder. The sample table shows some 370,000 clones, and 83% are seen once. Jointly, the top ten make up 7% to 9.5% of the sample. The sample consisted of peripheral blood, taken in a trial of Ad26.COV2.S vaccine versus placebo. Every receptor here comes from a person between 18 and 60 years old who received the Ad26.COV2.S COVID-19 vaccine or a placebo.

The chain recombines TRBV5-1 with TRBJ2-2, with D possibly TRBD1 on 5 matching bases. The CDR3 length is 16 residues. V gave up 2 bases and J gave up 1 base, with 12 bases separating them. From germline, CDR1 is SGHRS and CDR2 YFSETQ. CDR3 region: CASSFTGQMNTGELFF. CDR3 nucleotides: TGCGCCAGCAGCTTCACAGGCCAAATGAACACCGGGGAGCTGTTTTTT.

The rearrangement joins TRBV13 to TRBJ1-1; 7 bases match TRBD1. CDR1 and CDR2 from the germline V gene are PRHDT and FYEKMQ (reference sequence). V was pared by 5 bases and J by 4 bases, with 10 bases of the junction left unmatched. The CDR3 is 15 residues long. The CDR3 nucleotides read TGTGCCAGCAGCGCTCCTTGGACAGGTGGCACTGAAGCTTTCTTT. Translating it yields CASSAPWTGGTEAFF. The full variable domain, in which reference TRBV13 and TRBJ1-1 provide the parts outside the CDR3, is AAGVIQSPRHLIKEKRETATLKCYPIPRHDTVYWYQQGPGQDPQFLISFYEKMQSDKGSIPDRFSAQQFSDYHSELNMSSLELGDSALYFCASSAPWTGGTEAFFGQGTRLTVV.

V gene TRBV2 combines with J gene TRBJ1-2; tentatively, D is TRBD1 (6 bases). V was clipped by 6 bases and J by 4 bases, with 21 bases between them. Germline V gene lookup returns CDR1 SNHLY and CDR2 FYNNEI. The CDR3 is 16 amino acids. The CDR3 bases are TGTGCCAGCAGGAAAGAGAGGGGGATCCGGGGCTATGGCTACACCTTC. It specifies CASRKERGIRGYGYTF.

V and J are TRBV18 and TRBJ2-3; D may be TRBD2 (6 bases). Germline CDR1 reads KGHSH; CDR2 reads LQKENI. With 3 bases removed from V and 2 bases from J, the gap between germline ends came to 18 bases. The CDR3 sequence is 17 residues long. CDR3 bases: TGTGCCAGCTCACCGCCCGTGGCGGGGTATGACACAGATACGCAGTATTTT. Amino acid sequence: CASSPPVAGYDTDTQYF.

This clone appeared a few times. As DNA, the CDR3 is TGTGCCAGCAGTTCAACAGGGCGGAACGAGCAGTACTTC. Encoded protein: CASSSTGRNEQYF. This chain uses TRBV27 with TRBJ2-7, with D possibly TRBD1 on 6 matching bases. Trimming removed 4 bases at V and 5 bases at J, with 12 bases between. The length of the CDR3 is 13 residues. Germline assignment: CDR1 MNHEY and CDR2 SMNVEV (reference sequence).

This clone was picked up one time. This rearrangement joins TRBV11-3 to TRBJ2-7; 8 bases are shared with TRBD1. CDR1 and CDR2 (germline): SGHNT, YENEEA. CDR3 length: 15 residues. Trimming at V came to 3 bases and at J to 3 bases, leaving 7 bases not matched to a gene. CDR3 amino acids: CASSFQTGAVYEQYF. The CDR3 bases are TGTGCCAGCAGCTTTCAGACAGGGGCCGTCTACGAGCAGTACTTC.

This chain uses TRBV3-1 (or the pseudogene TRBV3-2) with TRBJ1-5; 9 bases are a match to TRBD1. The V gene's germline CDR1 is LGHDT and CDR2 YNNKEL (reference sequence). The CDR3 covers 18 residues. With 4 bases clipped from V and 2 bases from J, the junction kept 12 bases outside the gene matches. CDR3 in amino acids: CASSPVHRQGDGNQPQHF. As DNA, the CDR3 is TGTGCCAGCAGCCCAGTACATCGACAGGGGGATGGCAATCAGCCCCAGCATTTT.

The chain couples TRBV5-1 to TRBJ2-5, with TRBD1 matching over 12 bases. After removal of 4 bases from V and 5 bases from J, the junction contained 6 bases not matched to a gene. The germline gives CDR1 SGHRS, CDR2 YFSETQ. There are 15 residues in the CDR3. In nucleotides, the CDR3 is TGCGCCAGCAGCGAGGGACAGGGGGCGGGGGAGACCCAGTACTTC. Protein product: CASSEGQGAGETQYF.

This clone was detected only a few times. The chain carries TRBV19 and TRBJ1-5; a possible D gene is TRBD1 (6 bases). This CDR3 has 16 amino acids. Trimming shortened V by 5 bases and J by 0 bases, and 14 bases separated the two germline ends. The germline gives CDR1 LNHDA, CDR2 SQIVND (reference sequence). Here the CDR3 reads CASSARQAFSNQPQHF. The CDR3 nucleotides read TGTGCCAGTAGTGCCCGACAGGCCTTTAGCAATCAGCCCCAGCATTTT.

The CDR3 sequence: CASTLHGLADEQYF. CDR3 in DNA: TGTGCCAGCACTCTTCATGGACTAGCGGACGAGCAGTACTTC. The chain couples TRBV3-1 (or the pseudogene TRBV3-2) to TRBJ2-7; 10 nucleotides agree with TRBD2. CDR1 LGHDT and CDR2 YNNKEL come from the germline V gene (reference sequence). V was pared by 7 bases and J by 5 bases, with 8 bases of the junction left unmatched. The CDR3 extends over 14 amino acids.